The rows below give T cell receptor beta chains drawn from one sample of a study of a mutant IDH1 vaccine in newly diagnosed glioma. The data were produced by immunoSEQ multiplex PCR, yet TCRdb's version contains in-frame clones alone and is incomplete. The table shows some 38,000 clones, with about 78% occurring only once. The specimen was PBMCs, collected from a glioma patient treated with radiotherapy, temozolomide or both. The receptors were gathered from a man aged 35-49 years with glioma. Some clones in this sample may be carry-over from other donors' samples. Both conserved end residues are part of each CDR3. Each record gives: clone size, D gene, V gene, J gene, CDR3 protein, CDR3 DNA. A D gene is named only where the DNA matches it firmly. Part of the rows lack a size; the others show once, few, many or a class for expanded clones.

few	TRBD1	TRBV18	TRBJ1-5	CASSRERTGGSNQPQHF	TGTGCCAGCTCACGTGAACGGACAGGGGGCTCGAATCAGCCCCAGCATTTT
-	-	TRBV19	TRBJ2-3	CASSPPGRTDTQYF	TGTGCCAGTAGTCCACCGGGGCGCACAGATACGCAGTATTTT
few	-	TRBV29-1	TRBJ1-1	CSVETLQRGYTEAFF	TGCAGCGTTGAAACGCTGCAAAGAGGGTATACTGAAGCTTTCTTT
-	-	TRBV29-1	TRBJ2-2	CSAPQVTGELFF	TGCAGCGCCCCGCAGGTTACCGGGGAGCTGTTTTTT
-	-	TRBV6-5	TRBJ1-1	CASSSSGVENTEAFF	TGTGCCAGCAGTTCATCAGGGGTGGAGAACACTGAAGCTTTCTTT
-	-	TRBV6-5	TRBJ2-7	CASSYDSYEQYF	TGTGCCAGCAGTTACGACAGCTACGAGCAGTACTTC
-	-	TRBV2	TRBJ1-6	CASRTLWNSPLHF	TGTGCCAGCAGGACACTCTGGAATTCACCCCTCCACTTT
once	-	TRBV10-3	TRBJ1-2	CAISPGVRGDGYTF	TGTGCCATCAGTCCGGGGGTGAGGGGAGACGGCTACACCTTC
few	-	TRBV5-1	TRBJ2-5	CASSPAGDWLQYF	TGCGCCAGCAGCCCGGCAGGGGATTGGCTGCAGTACTTC
-	-	TRBV30	TRBJ2-1	CALSYNEQFF	TGTGCCTTGAGCTACAATGAGCAGTTCTTC
-	TRBD2	TRBV9	TRBJ2-7	CASSPSSGAFWDEQYF	TGTGCCAGCAGCCCTAGCAGCGGGGCCTTCTGGGACGAGCAGTACTTC
-	TRBD2	TRBV5-1	TRBJ2-1	CASSSSGAHNEQFF	TGCGCCAGCAGCTCTAGCGGGGCTCACAATGAGCAGTTCTTC
few	-	TRBV18	TRBJ1-1	CASSPLSGRNTEAFF	TGTGCCAGCTCACCATTGTCTGGCAGAAACACTGAAGCTTTCTTT
few	-	TRBV7-2	TRBJ1-1	CASSAEAGASDEAFF	TGTGCCAGCAGCGCCGAAGCCGGGGCCAGTGATGAAGCTTTCTTT
-	-	TRBV5-8	TRBJ1-2	CASSSRDSRYTF	TGTGCCAGCAGCTCCAGGGATAGTCGCTACACCTTC
-	-	TRBV9	TRBJ2-7	CASSVAGYDEQYF	TGTGCCAGCAGCGTCGCGGGGTACGACGAGCAGTACTTC
-	-	TRBV30	TRBJ1-1	CAWSRRGGWNTEAFF	TGTGCCTGGAGTCGCAGGGGCGGTTGGAACACTGAAGCTTTCTTT
once	-	TRBV9	TRBJ1-4	CASSPWDNEKLFF	TGTGCCAGCAGCCCTTGGGATAATGAAAAACTGTTTTTT